Below, 15 T cell receptor beta chains from the same sample are listed, as sequenced in a study of T-cell reconstitution after alpha-beta-depleted transplantation in children. As it was prepared, the TCRbeta library received unique molecular identifiers. TCRdb independently ran MiXCR on the PCR reads; one entry per CDR3 protein. The table records fewer than 700,000 distinct CDR3 sequences, under 15% of them present only once. The sample in question was PBMCs, mostly from graft donor cells, obtained 360 days after TCRalphabeta/CD19-depleted stem cell transplant. These receptors were taken from a male patient younger than 18 who had a stem cell transplant for acute myeloid leukemia, so the T cells may come from the graft donor.

This clonotype has more than one count but fewer than ten. This rearrangement joins TRBV4-3 to TRBJ2-7; TRBD2 is a possible D gene (7 bases). Germline CDR1 reads LGHNA; CDR2 reads YSLEER. The length of the CDR3 is 13 residues. Trimming cost V 4 bases and J 6 bases, with 13 bases left between them. DNA of the CDR3: TGCGCCAGCAGCCGGCACGGGGGGCCCGAGCAGTACTTC. Its protein is CASSRHGGPEQYF.

This clonotype was counted between two and nine times. This sequence joins TRBV20-1 and TRBJ2-3; D remains ambiguous. CDR3 size: 12 residues. The V end lost 6 bases, the J end lost 2 bases, and 9 bases lay between the germline ends. Per the germline V gene, CDR1 is DFQATT and CDR2 is SNEGSKA (reference sequence). This chain's CDR3 is CSALLDTDTQYF. The DNA for the CDR3 is TGCAGTGCACTACTCGACACAGATACGCAGTATTTT.

This clonotype was seen more than once but under ten times. J is TRBJ2-3 and V is TRBV7-2, with D perhaps TRBD2 (6 bases). The CDR3 contains 16 residues. Germline V gene data show CDR1 as SGHTA and CDR2 as FQGNSA. V lost 0 bases and J lost 4, with 14 bases in between. CDR3 nucleotide sequence: TGTGCCAGCAGCTTAGCGGGTAGGCGGGGTCCAGATACGCAGTATTTT. Translated: CASSLAGRRGPDTQYF.

The gene calls are TRBV7-9 and TRBJ2-1; D remains unclear. Germline V lookup: CDR1 SEHNR, CDR2 FQNEAQ (reference sequence). V dropped 6 bases and J dropped 1 base, with 19 bases sitting between them. There are 17 residues in the CDR3. This CDR3 reads CASSPFSAVGSYNEQFF. The CDR3 DNA is TGTGCCAGCAGTCCCTTCTCCGCCGTGGGGTCCTACAATGAGCAGTTCTTC. Full variable domain (missing parts from reference TRBV7-9 and TRBJ2-1): DTGVSQNPRHKITKRGQNVTFRCDPISEHNRLYWYRQTLGQGPEFLTYFQNEAQLEKSRLLSDRFSAERPKGSFSTLEIQRTEQGDSAMYLCASSPFSAVGSYNEQFFGPGTRLTVL.

This clonotype was detected a few times. This chain links TRBV28 with TRBJ2-1, with 9 positions matching TRBD2. The CDR3 contains 17 residues. Germline V gene data show CDR1 as MDHEN and CDR2 as SYDVKM. The trim removed 0 bases at V and 5 bases at J, leaving 8 bases unmatched. CDR3: CASSLWAGGPLNNEQFF. For the CDR3, the DNA is TGTGCCAGCAGTTTATGGGCGGGAGGGCCTCTCAACAATGAGCAGTTCTTC.

This clonotype was observed a handful of times. The rearrangement joins TRBV29-1 to TRBJ2-1; no reliable D call. The CDR3 extends over 14 amino acids. The V end lost 6 bases, the J end lost 1 base, and 13 bases lay between the germline ends. Germline V lookup: CDR1 SQVTM, CDR2 ANQGSEA. In nucleotides, the CDR3 is TGCAGCGTCTCACCGAGATTATCCTACAATGAGCAGTTCTTC. Translating it yields CSVSPRLSYNEQFF.

This clonotype was seen more than once but under ten times. The V and J genes are TRBV12-3 or TRBV12-4 and TRBJ2-2, with D hard to call. V was cut by 5 bases and J by 5 bases, with 18 bases left in between. CDR3 size: 16 residues. The CDR3 DNA reads as TGTGCCAGCAGTCTCCCCTGGGATCCTCTGACCGGGGAGCTGTTTTTT. Amino acids: CASSLPWDPLTGELFF.

Ten or more counts support this clonotype. The J gene is TRBJ2-5, the V gene TRBV20-1; TRBD2 aligns across 13 bases. The CDR3 runs to 15 residues. CDR1 and CDR2 (germline): DFQATT, SNEGSKA (reference sequence). Trimming at V came to 3 bases and at J to 1 base, leaving 2 bases not matched to a gene. The CDR3 DNA reads TGCAGTGCTAGCCGACTAGCGGGAGGCCAAGAGACCCAGTACTTC. Amino acid sequence: CSASRLAGGQETQYF.

This clonotype was seen more than once but under ten times. This chain links TRBV5-1 with TRBJ2-5; no clear D gene. V lost 0 bases and J 3 bases, leaving 9 bases between the germline ends. The CDR3 totals 14 residues. Germline CDR1 is SGHRS and CDR2 is YFSETQ. The CDR3 nucleotides are TGCGCCAGCAGCTTGGTCGGGTCAGAAGAGACCCAGTACTTC. Amino acid sequence: CASSLVGSEETQYF.

This clonotype came up once. The chain carries TRBV14 and TRBJ2-1, with a weak D call TRBD2 (6 bases). Trimming cost V 0 bases and J 7 bases, with 16 bases left between them. The CDR3 consists of 16 residues. Germline CDR1 and CDR2: SGHDN and FVKESK. The CDR3 DNA reads as TGTGCCAGCAGCCAAGAAGTGGGGCGGGGAAGAAATGAGCAGTTCTTC. It codes for CASSQEVGRGRNEQFF.

V usage is TRBV5-1 and J usage is TRBJ2-7; 9 bases line up with TRBD1. With 0 bases clipped from V and 2 bases from J, the junction kept 3 bases outside the gene matches. The CDR3 totals 15 residues. Germline V lookup: CDR1 SGHRS, CDR2 YFSETQ. CDR3 coding DNA: TGCGCCAGCAGCTTGGAAGGGACAGGGCCCTACGAGCAGTACTTC. It translates to CASSLEGTGPYEQYF.

This clonotype was counted a few times. The chain joins TRBV20-1 to TRBJ1-5, with D perhaps TRBD1 (5 bases). Trimming stripped 4 bases from V and 6 bases from J, with 13 bases between. This CDR3 has 13 residues. The germline V gene encodes CDR1 DFQATT and CDR2 SNEGSKA (reference sequence). CDR3 sequence: CSANSPGSQPQHF. The CDR3 region has the DNA TGCAGTGCTAACTCCCCAGGGAGTCAGCCCCAGCATTTT.

V is TRBV6-1 and J is TRBJ2-2; no definite D call. The CDR3 has 17 residues. The ends were cut back, 7 bases at V and 0 bases at J, with 18 bases in the middle. The germline CDR1 and CDR2 sequences are MNHNS and SASEGT. CDR3 in amino acids: CASTVIGVQANTGELFF. The CDR3 DNA follows: TGTGCCAGCACCGTTATTGGGGTCCAAGCGAACACCGGGGAGCTGTTTTTT.

In this sample, this clonotype turned up many times. The V call is TRBV28, the J call TRBJ2-7; 12 bases map to TRBD2. J gave up 2 bases and V 6 bases, and 2 bases lay outside the gene matches. Germline V gene sequence: CDR1 MDHEN, CDR2 SYDVKM. The CDR3 runs 14 residues. CDR3 protein: CASRRLAGAYEQYF. The CDR3 bases are TGTGCCAGCAGACGACTAGCGGGAGCCTACGAGCAGTACTTC.

In its sample, this clonotype was seen a few times. The rearrangement joins TRBV28 to TRBJ2-1; TRBD2 might be the D (5 bases). The ends were cut back, 8 bases at V and 15 bases at J, with 17 bases in the middle. The CDR3 consists of 11 residues. Germline CDR1 reads MDHEN; CDR2 reads SYDVKM. CDR3 sequence (DNA): TGTGCCAGCTCCCCCTGGACTCGTCGGTTCTTC. It translates to CASSPWTRRFF.